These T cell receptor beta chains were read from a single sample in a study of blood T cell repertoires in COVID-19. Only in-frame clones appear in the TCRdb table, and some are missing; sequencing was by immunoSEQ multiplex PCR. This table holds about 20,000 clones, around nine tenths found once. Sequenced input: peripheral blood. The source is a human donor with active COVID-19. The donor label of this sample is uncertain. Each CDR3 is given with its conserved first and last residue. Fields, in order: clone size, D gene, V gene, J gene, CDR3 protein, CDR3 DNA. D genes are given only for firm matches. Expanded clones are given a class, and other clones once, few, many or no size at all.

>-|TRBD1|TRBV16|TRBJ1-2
CASSRASGTGNGYTF
TGTGCCAGCAGCCGAGCGTCCGGGACAGGGAATGGCTACACCTTC
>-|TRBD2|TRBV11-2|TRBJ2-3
CASSLVAGEQYF
TGTGCCAGCAGCTTAGTAGCGGGAGAGCAGTATTTT
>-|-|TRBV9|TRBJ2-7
CASSVGPDYEQYF
TGTGCCAGCAGCGTAGGGCCAGATTACGAGCAGTACTTC
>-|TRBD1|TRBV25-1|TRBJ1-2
CASASGTGAYYGYTF
TGTGCCAGCGCCTCCGGGACAGGGGCCTACTATGGCTACACCTTC
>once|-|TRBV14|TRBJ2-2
CASSQERLTRDTGELFF
TGTGCCAGCAGCCAAGAACGACTAACCCGGGACACCGGGGAGCTGTTTTTT
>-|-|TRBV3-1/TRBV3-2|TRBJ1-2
CASSHLESGLGYTF
TGTGCCAGCAGCCACCTAGAGAGCGGTCTTGGCTACACCTTC
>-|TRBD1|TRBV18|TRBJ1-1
CASSLDRDTEAFF
TGTGCCAGCTCACTTGACAGGGACACTGAAGCTTTCTTT
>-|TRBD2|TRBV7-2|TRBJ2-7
CASSQGLAGTYEQYF
TGTGCCAGCAGCCAGGGACTAGCGGGAACCTACGAGCAGTACTTC
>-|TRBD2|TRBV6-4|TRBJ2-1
CASSQLAGGNEQFF
TGTGCCAGCAGTCAACTAGCGGGAGGTAATGAGCAGTTCTTC
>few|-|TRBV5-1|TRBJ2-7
CASHRVSSYEQYF
TGCGCCAGTCACAGGGTCAGCTCCTACGAGCAGTACTTC
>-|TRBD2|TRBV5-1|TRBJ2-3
CASSLLPAGGQGSTDTQYF
TGCGCCAGCAGCTTGCTTCCAGCGGGAGGCCAGGGGAGCACAGATACGCAGTATTTT
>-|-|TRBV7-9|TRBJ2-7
CASSSQASDQATYEQYF
TGCGCCAGCAGCTCCCAGGCCTCCGATCAAGCTACCTACGAGCAGTACTTC
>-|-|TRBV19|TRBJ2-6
CASSSPRRDSGANVLTF
TGTGCCAGTAGTTCCCCACGGCGGGACTCTGGGGCCAACGTCCTGACTTTC
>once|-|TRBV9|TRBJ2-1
CASSVGSGPYNEQFF
TGTGCCAGCAGCGTAGGAAGCGGTCCCTACAATGAGCAGTTCTTC
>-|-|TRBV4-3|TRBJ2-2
CASSQDFGNSLPGELFF
TGCGCCAGCAGCCAAGATTTCGGTAACAGTCTCCCCGGGGAGCTGTTTTTT
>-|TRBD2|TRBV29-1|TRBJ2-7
CSVARSSGSSYEQYF
TGCAGCGTTGCCCGATCTAGCGGGAGCTCCTACGAGCAGTACTTC
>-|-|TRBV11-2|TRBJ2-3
CASSLGVGASTDTQYF
TGTGCCAGCAGCTTAGGGGTAGGGGCGAGCACAGATACGCAGTATTTT
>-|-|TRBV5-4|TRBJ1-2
CASSMPLQGYGYTF
TGTGCCAGCAGCATGCCGCTCCAGGGCTATGGCTACACCTTC
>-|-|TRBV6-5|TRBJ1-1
CASSYSSTEAFF
TGTGCCAGCAGTTACTCTAGCACTGAAGCTTTCTTT
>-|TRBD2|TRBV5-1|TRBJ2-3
CASSLAQTSGRSDTQYF
TGCGCCAGCAGCTTGGCCCAGACTAGCGGGAGATCGGATACGCAGTATTTT
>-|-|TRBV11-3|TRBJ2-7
CASSLHSSYEQYF
TGTGCCAGCAGCTTACACAGCTCCTACGAGCAGTACTTC
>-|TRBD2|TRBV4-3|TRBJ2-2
CASSQDRGGSNTGELFF
TGCGCCAGCAGCCAAGATCGGGGCGGGAGCAACACCGGGGAGCTGTTTTTT
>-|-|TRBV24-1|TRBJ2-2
CATSDGHLFELFF
TGTGCCACCAGTGATGGGCACCTTTTCGAGCTGTTTTTT
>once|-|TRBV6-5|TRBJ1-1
CASSYSRVNTEAFF
TGTGCCAGCAGTTACTCGAGGGTGAACACTGAAGCTTTCTTT
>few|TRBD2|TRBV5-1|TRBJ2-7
CASSWGAGLAESEQYF
TGCGCCAGCAGCTGGGGGGCGGGACTAGCGGAGTCCGAGCAGTACTTC
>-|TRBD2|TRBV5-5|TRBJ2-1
CASSPREREGWEQFF
TGTGCCAGCAGCCCCCGCGAGCGGGAGGGATGGGAGCAGTTCTTC
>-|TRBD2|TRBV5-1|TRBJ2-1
CASSLTSGRGDEQFF
TGCGCCAGCAGCTTGACTAGCGGGAGGGGCGATGAGCAGTTCTTC
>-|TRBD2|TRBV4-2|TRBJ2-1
CASSSLAGDAGNEQFF
TGTGCCAGCAGCTCTCTAGCGGGAGATGCTGGAAATGAGCAGTTCTTC
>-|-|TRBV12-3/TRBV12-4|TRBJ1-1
CASRIDTDTEAFF
TGTGCCAGCAGGATTGACACCGATACTGAAGCTTTCTTT
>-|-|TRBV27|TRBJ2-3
CASRDPGLQTDTQYF
TGTGCCAGTAGAGACCCTGGACTTCAAACAGATACGCAGTATTTT
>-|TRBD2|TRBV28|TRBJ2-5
CASSSRLAETQYF
TGTGCCAGCAGTTCCAGACTAGCCGAGACCCAGTACTTC
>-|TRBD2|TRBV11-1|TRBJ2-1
CASRMGLAGIYEQFF
TGTGCCAGCAGGATGGGACTAGCGGGAATCTATGAGCAGTTCTTC
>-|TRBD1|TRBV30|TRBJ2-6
CAWTVGQGAFYGANVLTF
TGTGCCTGGACCGTCGGACAGGGGGCGTTTTACGGGGCCAACGTCCTGACTTTC
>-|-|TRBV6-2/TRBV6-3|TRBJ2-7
CASSYSRERLFF
TGTGCCAGCAGTTACTCTCGGGAGAGGCTTTTCTTC
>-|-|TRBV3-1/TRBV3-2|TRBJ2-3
CASSLRTGGTDTQYF
TGTGCCAGCAGCCTGAGAACCGGGGGCACAGATACGCAGTATTTT
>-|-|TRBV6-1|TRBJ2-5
CASSEMHTQETQYF
TGTGCCAGCAGTGAAATGCACACCCAAGAGACCCAGTACTTC
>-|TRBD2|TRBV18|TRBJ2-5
CASTYRDYKETQYF
TGTGCCAGCACCTACCGGGACTACAAGGAGACCCAGTACTTC
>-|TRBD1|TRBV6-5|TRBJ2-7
CASSRDRESLYEQYF
TGTGCCAGCAGTAGGGACAGGGAATCCCTCTACGAGCAGTACTTC
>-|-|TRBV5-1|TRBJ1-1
CASSMQGKNTEAFF
TGCGCCAGCAGCATGCAGGGGAAGAACACTGAAGCTTTCTTT
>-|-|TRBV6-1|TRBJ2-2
CASSEMRETGELFF
TGTGCCAGCAGTGAAATGAGGGAAACCGGGGAGCTGTTTTTT
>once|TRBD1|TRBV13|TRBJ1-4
CASSPKQGARLFF
TGTGCCAGCAGCCCTAAACAGGGGGCGCGGCTGTTTTTT
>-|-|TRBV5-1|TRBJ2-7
CASNLDSGGTSYEQYF
TGCGCCAGTAACTTGGACAGCGGAGGGACTTCCTACGAGCAGTACTTC
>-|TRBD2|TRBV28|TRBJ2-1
CASRPGGGLAYNEQFF
TGTGCCAGCAGACCAGGGGGGGGACTAGCGTACAATGAGCAGTTCTTC
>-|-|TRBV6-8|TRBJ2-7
CASSYSNWTPLCIEQYF
TGTGCCAGCAGTTACTCGAACTGGACTCCTCTTTGCATCGAGCAGTACTTC
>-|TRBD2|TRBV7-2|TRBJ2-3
CASSSPWREPTDTQYF
TGTGCCAGCAGCTCCCCCTGGCGGGAGCCCACAGATACGCAGTATTTT
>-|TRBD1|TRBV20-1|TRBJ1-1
CSASGGGFTEAFF
TGCAGTGCTAGTGGAGGGGGCTTCACTGAAGCTTTCTTT
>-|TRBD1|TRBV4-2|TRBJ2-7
CASSLTGQSTYEQYF
TGTGCCAGCAGCCTCACGGGACAGTCTACCTACGAGCAGTACTTC
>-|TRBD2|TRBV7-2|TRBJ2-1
CASSSGTRPNEQFF
TGTGCCAGCAGCTCCGGGACTAGGCCCAATGAGCAGTTCTTC
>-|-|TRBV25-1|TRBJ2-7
CASTSGAVPYEQYF
TGTGCCAGCACCTCAGGGGCCGTTCCCTACGAGCAGTACTTC
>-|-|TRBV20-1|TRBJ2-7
CSAYYRSEQYF
TGCAGTGCTTATTACAGGTCCGAGCAGTACTTC
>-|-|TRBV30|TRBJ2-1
CAWSVQVQGYNEQFF
TGTGCCTGGAGTGTACAAGTCCAGGGTTACAATGAGCAGTTCTTC
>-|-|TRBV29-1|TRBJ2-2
CSGSSGFNTGELFF
TGCAGCGGATCCAGCGGGTTCAACACCGGGGAGCTGTTTTTT
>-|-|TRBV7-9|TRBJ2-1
CASSTSDGGLYNEQFF
TGTGCCAGCAGCACCTCGGACGGCGGACTTTACAATGAGCAGTTCTTC
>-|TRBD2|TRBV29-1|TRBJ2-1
CSVVPLAGGLNEQFF
TGCAGCGTTGTCCCTCTAGCGGGAGGGCTTAATGAGCAGTTCTTC
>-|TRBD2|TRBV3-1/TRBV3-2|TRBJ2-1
CASETSGVQGMGEQFF
TGTGCCAGTGAGACTAGCGGGGTACAAGGCATGGGTGAGCAGTTCTTC